The following is a T cell receptor beta chain sequence with its context. Repertoires were generated with immunoSEQ multiplex PCR, while TCRdb's copy carries only in-frame clones and drops some. Of about 80,000 clones in the sample, 70% to 90% were seen once. The CDR3 spans 14 residues. Germline loops: CDR1 SGHVS, CDR2 FQNEAQ. V was cut by 3 bases and J by 6 bases, with 15 bases left in between. These data come from a study of identifying expanded T cells in peripheral blood. The chain joins TRBV7-8 to TRBJ2-7, with D possibly being TRBD1 (6 bases). The sample consisted of blood. This receptor was identified in a person between 18 and 70 years old in good health. The CDR3 loop is CASSLHRARGEQYF. In DNA, the CDR3 is TGTGCCAGCAGCTTGCACAGGGCACGAGGCGAGCAGTACTTC.